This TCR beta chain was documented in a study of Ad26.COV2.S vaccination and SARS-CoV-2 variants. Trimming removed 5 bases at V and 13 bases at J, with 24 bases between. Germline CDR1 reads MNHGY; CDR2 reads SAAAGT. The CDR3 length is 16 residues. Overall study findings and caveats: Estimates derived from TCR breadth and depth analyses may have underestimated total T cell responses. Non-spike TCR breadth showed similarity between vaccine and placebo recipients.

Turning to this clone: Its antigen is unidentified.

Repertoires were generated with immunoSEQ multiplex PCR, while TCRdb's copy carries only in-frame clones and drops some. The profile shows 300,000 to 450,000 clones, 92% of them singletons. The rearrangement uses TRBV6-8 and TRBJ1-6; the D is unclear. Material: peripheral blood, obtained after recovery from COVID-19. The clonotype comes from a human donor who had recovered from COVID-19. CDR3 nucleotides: TGTGCCAGCAGTAGGGAGCAGGCGCTGGGTTCACTCCCCCTCCACTTT. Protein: CASSREQALGSLPLHF.